This T cell receptor (beta chain) was obtained from a study of control samples from healthy donors and cancer patients (dated by TCRdb to 2019 to 2021). This clone was picked up one time. Its antigen target is currently unknown. Within one base of it there is no much larger clone, and no base qualities were kept. The protocol used for the library was the immunoSEQ multiplex PCR assay. Here the immuneACCESS table is served through TCRdb, limited to in-frame sequences with V and J called. Missing clones are a known gap in these copies; in checked studies unresolved V genes cover under half, and the rest lacks a known reason. Across this sample there are 170,000 or so clones, with 94% seen only once. Of the sample, approximately 1.4% falls within the top ten clones. From V the trimming removes 3 bases and from J it removes 4 bases, while the gene matches leave 6 bases of the junction unaccounted for. The cysteine opens and the phenylalanine closes a CDR3 of 15 amino acids. The entry retains the CDR3 DNA only, 45 bases that are in frame from base 1. Via the germline V gene, CDR1 is SGHVS and CDR2 FNYEAQ.

This receptor was identified in a woman between 18 and 30 years old in good health. The sequence is built from TRBV7-6 and TRBJ1-2; 9 middle bases align to TRBD1. The sequenced sample was blood. The CDR3 in this case is CASSLGGTGSYGYTF. The DNA reads TGTGCCAGCAGCTTGGGAGGGACAGGGAGCTATGGCTACACCTTC.